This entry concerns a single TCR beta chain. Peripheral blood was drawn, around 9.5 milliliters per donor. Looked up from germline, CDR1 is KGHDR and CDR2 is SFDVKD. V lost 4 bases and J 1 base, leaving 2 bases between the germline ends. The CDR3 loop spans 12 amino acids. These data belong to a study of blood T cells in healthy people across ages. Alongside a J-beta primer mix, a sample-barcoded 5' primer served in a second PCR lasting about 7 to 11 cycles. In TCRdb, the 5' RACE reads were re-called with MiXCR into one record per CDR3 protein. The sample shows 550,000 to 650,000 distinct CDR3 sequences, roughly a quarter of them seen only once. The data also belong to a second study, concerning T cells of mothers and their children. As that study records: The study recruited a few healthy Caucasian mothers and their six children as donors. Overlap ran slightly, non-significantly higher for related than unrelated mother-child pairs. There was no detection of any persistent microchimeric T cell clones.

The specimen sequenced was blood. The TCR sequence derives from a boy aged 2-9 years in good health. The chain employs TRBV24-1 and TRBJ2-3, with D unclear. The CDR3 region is CATSEGTDTQYF. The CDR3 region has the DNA TGTGCCACCAGTGAGGGCACAGATACGCAGTATTTT.